These 11 T cell receptor beta chains were sequenced from one sample in a study of glioma-infiltrating T cells. Amplification of TCR alpha and beta CDR3 regions from RNA used iRepertoire nested multiplex PCR. TCRdb recomputed calls from the multiplex PCR reads with MiXCR, one row per CDR3 protein. The sample includes around 130,000 distinct CDR3 sequences, approximately 26% of them seen just once. Sample: glioma tissue, nonneoplastic brain tissue, or PBMCs (not recorded which). The receptors shown here come from a human donor with low-grade glioma or glioblastoma, undergoing nonglioma brain surgery, or in good health (not recorded which).

This clonotype was detected a few times. The V and J genes are TRBV7-9 and TRBJ1-1; D unclear. The CDR3 contains 15 residues. The germline gives CDR1 SEHNR, CDR2 FQNEAQ (reference sequence). Trimming shortened V by 0 bases and J by 1 base, and 9 bases separated the two germline ends. Here the CDR3 reads CASSLAATQNTEAFF. The CDR3 coding sequence is TGTGCCAGCAGCTTAGCGGCAACCCAGAACACTGAAGCTTTCTTT.

There are a few counts of this clonotype. The chain carries TRBV3-1 and TRBJ2-4, with 9 nucleotides matching TRBD2. Germline trimming cut 1 base from V and 9 bases from J; bases unmatched to any gene: 10. This CDR3 spans 16 amino acids. Germline V gene sequence: CDR1 LGHDT, CDR2 YNNKEL (reference sequence). The DNA for the CDR3 is TGTGCCAGCAGCCAAGGGGGGACTAGCCCGGAGGCCATTCAGTACTTC. Its translation: CASSQGGTSPEAIQYF.

To note about this clonotype: This may be a read error, as it is one base from a much larger clone. The CDR3 DNA follows: TGTGCCAGCAGCCTGGGACAGGGGGCCTACGAGCGGTACGTC. It translates to CASSLGQGAYERYV. The chain uses TRBV14 and TRBJ2-7, with 12 bases that match TRBD1. This CDR3 comprises 14 residues. Germline assignment: CDR1 SGHDN and CDR2 FVKESK.

This clonotype showed up many times. The rearrangement joins TRBV27 to TRBJ1-3; 7 bases match TRBD1. Per germline, CDR1 MNHEY and CDR2 SMNVEV (reference sequence). The V and J ends lost 5 bases and 2 bases, in that order; junction bases with no gene match: 6. The CDR3 consists of 15 residues. The DNA of the CDR3 is TGTGCCAGCAGTCACCGTCAGGGGGCTGGAAACACCATATATTTT. This gives the protein CASSHRQGAGNTIYF.

The chain links TRBV6-2 or TRBV6-3 to TRBJ2-6, with 8 positions matching TRBD1. The CDR3 is 17 amino acids. Germline lookup yields CDR1 MNHEY and CDR2 SVGEGT. The junction had 9 bases not matched to a gene; V was cut back by 6 bases and J by 2 bases. The CDR3 DNA reads TGTGCCAGCAGAACCGGACAGGGATCGACTGGGGCCAACGTCCTGACTTTC. Translated, it gives CASRTGQGSTGANVLTF.

Comment on this clonotype: This may be a read error: a much more frequent sequence differs by one nucleotide. The chain's CDR3 is CASSEQGVYGYTF. In DNA, the CDR3 is TGTGCCAGCAGTGAACAAGGGGTTTATGGCTACACCTTC. The rearrangement uses TRBV6-1 and TRBJ1-2, with TRBD1 as a possible D gene (5 bases). With 2 bases removed from V and 5 bases from J, the gap between germline ends came to 9 bases. CDR3 length: 13 residues. CDR1 is MNHNS and CDR2 is SASEGT in the germline V gene.

This chain links TRBV7-9 with TRBJ1-2; unclear D gene. The CDR3 contains 15 residues. CDR1 is SEHNR, CDR2 FQNEAQ, per germline (reference sequence). Trimming took 3 bases from V and 0 from J, leaving 11 bases between them. CDR3 DNA: TGTGCCAGCAGCTTCCAACAGTTAGCTAACTATGGCTACACCTTC. Translation: CASSFQQLANYGYTF. The whole variable domain, remainder taken from reference TRBV7-9 and TRBJ1-2, is DTGVSQNPRHKITKRGQNVTFRCDPISEHNRLYWYRQTLGQGPEFLTYFQNEAQLEKSRLLSDRFSAERPKGSFSTLEIQRTEQGDSAMYLCASSFQQLANYGYTFGSGTRLTVV.

This clonotype occurred many times. CDR3 amino acids: CASSLGLGADTQYF. The CDR3 coding sequence is TGTGCCAGCAGCTTGGGACTAGGCGCAGATACGCAGTATTTT. The chain uses TRBV7-9 and TRBJ2-3; TRBD2 agrees at 8 bases. J was trimmed by 4 bases and V by 3 bases; bases with no gene match: 3. The CDR3 is made up of 14 amino acids. Per the germline V gene, CDR1 is SEHNR and CDR2 is FQNEAQ (reference sequence).

The CDR3 nucleotides are TGTGCCAGCAGCTTAACGGTGCGGCAGCAAGAGACCCAGTACTTC. Translated: CASSLTVRQQETQYF. The chain uses TRBV7-3 and TRBJ2-5; no definite D call. The germline CDR1 and CDR2 sequences are SGHTA and FQGTGA. The CDR3 is made up of 15 amino acids. V gave up 0 bases and J gave up 2 bases, with 10 bases separating them.

The genes are TRBV6-1 and TRBJ2-1, with a weak D call TRBD1 (6 bases). The V end lost 2 bases, the J end lost 0 bases, and 20 bases lay between the germline ends. From germline, CDR1 is MNHNS and CDR2 SASEGT. The CDR3 spans 19 residues. The CDR3 sequence is CASSEWLGQRFSSYNEQFF. The CDR3 region has the DNA TGTGCCAGCAGTGAATGGCTAGGACAGCGTTTCAGCTCCTACAATGAGCAGTTCTTC.

This clonotype was counted many times. This sequence joins TRBV7-3 and TRBJ2-5, with 8 bases aligning to TRBD1. With 3 bases clipped from V and 4 bases from J, the junction kept 4 bases outside the gene matches. Germline CDR1 is SGHTA and CDR2 is FQGTGA. CDR3 length equals 14 residues. The DNA of the CDR3 is TGTGCCAGCAGCTTTGACAGGGGTGGAGAGACCCAGTACTTC. Encoded protein: CASSFDRGGETQYF.